Listed below are T cell receptor beta chains from one sample, sequenced in a study of blood T cells in healthy people across ages. One entry per CDR3 protein results from TCRdb running MiXCR on the 5' RACE reads. The sample yields 550,000 to 700,000 distinct CDR3 sequences, 27% seen once. The sample comprised blood. These receptors were collected from a woman in her 70s in good health. CDR3s leave out the opening cysteine and the closing phenylalanine or tryptophan. Fields, in order: CDR3 length, J gene, D gene, V gene, CDR3 protein. The D gene is left open where the match is weak.

11 TRBJ1-2 . TRBV28 ASGIRRIDGYT
15 TRBJ1-2 TRBD1 TRBV20-1 SAGGKGAQRRSYGYT
12 TRBJ2-2 . TRBV7-2 ASSLAAGAGELF
11 TRBJ1-2 . TRBV7-2 ASTQRGVGGYT
12 TRBJ2-5 TRBD2 TRBV12-3/TRBV12-4 ASSFRTGGETQY
13 TRBJ1-2 . TRBV27 ASSLTQGQNYGYT
12 TRBJ1-3 . TRBV20-1 SAARVSSGSTIY
12 TRBJ2-1 TRBD1 TRBV5-1 ASSGRTGSNEQF
12 TRBJ2-4 . TRBV24-1 ATSDWGAANIQY
10 TRBJ2-1 . TRBV29-1 SVGEGESEQF
14 TRBJ1-4 . TRBV7-9 ASSLSRGSSNEKLF
12 TRBJ1-3 . TRBV5-1 ASSLDTSGNTIY
11 TRBJ2-5 . TRBV30 AWTAGLQETQY
13 TRBJ2-7 TRBD2 TRBV24-1 ATSDQRTSGYEQY
11 . . TRBV6-6 ASSYKGVGEQY
13 . . TRBV7-2 ASSAVGTPLGEQY
13 TRBJ2-5 . TRBV6-2/TRBV6-3 ASSSHRALQETQY
12 TRBJ1-1 TRBD1 TRBV6-2/TRBV6-3 ASSYGGQGARAF
12 TRBJ2-5 TRBD1 TRBV5-1 ASATGTGKETQY